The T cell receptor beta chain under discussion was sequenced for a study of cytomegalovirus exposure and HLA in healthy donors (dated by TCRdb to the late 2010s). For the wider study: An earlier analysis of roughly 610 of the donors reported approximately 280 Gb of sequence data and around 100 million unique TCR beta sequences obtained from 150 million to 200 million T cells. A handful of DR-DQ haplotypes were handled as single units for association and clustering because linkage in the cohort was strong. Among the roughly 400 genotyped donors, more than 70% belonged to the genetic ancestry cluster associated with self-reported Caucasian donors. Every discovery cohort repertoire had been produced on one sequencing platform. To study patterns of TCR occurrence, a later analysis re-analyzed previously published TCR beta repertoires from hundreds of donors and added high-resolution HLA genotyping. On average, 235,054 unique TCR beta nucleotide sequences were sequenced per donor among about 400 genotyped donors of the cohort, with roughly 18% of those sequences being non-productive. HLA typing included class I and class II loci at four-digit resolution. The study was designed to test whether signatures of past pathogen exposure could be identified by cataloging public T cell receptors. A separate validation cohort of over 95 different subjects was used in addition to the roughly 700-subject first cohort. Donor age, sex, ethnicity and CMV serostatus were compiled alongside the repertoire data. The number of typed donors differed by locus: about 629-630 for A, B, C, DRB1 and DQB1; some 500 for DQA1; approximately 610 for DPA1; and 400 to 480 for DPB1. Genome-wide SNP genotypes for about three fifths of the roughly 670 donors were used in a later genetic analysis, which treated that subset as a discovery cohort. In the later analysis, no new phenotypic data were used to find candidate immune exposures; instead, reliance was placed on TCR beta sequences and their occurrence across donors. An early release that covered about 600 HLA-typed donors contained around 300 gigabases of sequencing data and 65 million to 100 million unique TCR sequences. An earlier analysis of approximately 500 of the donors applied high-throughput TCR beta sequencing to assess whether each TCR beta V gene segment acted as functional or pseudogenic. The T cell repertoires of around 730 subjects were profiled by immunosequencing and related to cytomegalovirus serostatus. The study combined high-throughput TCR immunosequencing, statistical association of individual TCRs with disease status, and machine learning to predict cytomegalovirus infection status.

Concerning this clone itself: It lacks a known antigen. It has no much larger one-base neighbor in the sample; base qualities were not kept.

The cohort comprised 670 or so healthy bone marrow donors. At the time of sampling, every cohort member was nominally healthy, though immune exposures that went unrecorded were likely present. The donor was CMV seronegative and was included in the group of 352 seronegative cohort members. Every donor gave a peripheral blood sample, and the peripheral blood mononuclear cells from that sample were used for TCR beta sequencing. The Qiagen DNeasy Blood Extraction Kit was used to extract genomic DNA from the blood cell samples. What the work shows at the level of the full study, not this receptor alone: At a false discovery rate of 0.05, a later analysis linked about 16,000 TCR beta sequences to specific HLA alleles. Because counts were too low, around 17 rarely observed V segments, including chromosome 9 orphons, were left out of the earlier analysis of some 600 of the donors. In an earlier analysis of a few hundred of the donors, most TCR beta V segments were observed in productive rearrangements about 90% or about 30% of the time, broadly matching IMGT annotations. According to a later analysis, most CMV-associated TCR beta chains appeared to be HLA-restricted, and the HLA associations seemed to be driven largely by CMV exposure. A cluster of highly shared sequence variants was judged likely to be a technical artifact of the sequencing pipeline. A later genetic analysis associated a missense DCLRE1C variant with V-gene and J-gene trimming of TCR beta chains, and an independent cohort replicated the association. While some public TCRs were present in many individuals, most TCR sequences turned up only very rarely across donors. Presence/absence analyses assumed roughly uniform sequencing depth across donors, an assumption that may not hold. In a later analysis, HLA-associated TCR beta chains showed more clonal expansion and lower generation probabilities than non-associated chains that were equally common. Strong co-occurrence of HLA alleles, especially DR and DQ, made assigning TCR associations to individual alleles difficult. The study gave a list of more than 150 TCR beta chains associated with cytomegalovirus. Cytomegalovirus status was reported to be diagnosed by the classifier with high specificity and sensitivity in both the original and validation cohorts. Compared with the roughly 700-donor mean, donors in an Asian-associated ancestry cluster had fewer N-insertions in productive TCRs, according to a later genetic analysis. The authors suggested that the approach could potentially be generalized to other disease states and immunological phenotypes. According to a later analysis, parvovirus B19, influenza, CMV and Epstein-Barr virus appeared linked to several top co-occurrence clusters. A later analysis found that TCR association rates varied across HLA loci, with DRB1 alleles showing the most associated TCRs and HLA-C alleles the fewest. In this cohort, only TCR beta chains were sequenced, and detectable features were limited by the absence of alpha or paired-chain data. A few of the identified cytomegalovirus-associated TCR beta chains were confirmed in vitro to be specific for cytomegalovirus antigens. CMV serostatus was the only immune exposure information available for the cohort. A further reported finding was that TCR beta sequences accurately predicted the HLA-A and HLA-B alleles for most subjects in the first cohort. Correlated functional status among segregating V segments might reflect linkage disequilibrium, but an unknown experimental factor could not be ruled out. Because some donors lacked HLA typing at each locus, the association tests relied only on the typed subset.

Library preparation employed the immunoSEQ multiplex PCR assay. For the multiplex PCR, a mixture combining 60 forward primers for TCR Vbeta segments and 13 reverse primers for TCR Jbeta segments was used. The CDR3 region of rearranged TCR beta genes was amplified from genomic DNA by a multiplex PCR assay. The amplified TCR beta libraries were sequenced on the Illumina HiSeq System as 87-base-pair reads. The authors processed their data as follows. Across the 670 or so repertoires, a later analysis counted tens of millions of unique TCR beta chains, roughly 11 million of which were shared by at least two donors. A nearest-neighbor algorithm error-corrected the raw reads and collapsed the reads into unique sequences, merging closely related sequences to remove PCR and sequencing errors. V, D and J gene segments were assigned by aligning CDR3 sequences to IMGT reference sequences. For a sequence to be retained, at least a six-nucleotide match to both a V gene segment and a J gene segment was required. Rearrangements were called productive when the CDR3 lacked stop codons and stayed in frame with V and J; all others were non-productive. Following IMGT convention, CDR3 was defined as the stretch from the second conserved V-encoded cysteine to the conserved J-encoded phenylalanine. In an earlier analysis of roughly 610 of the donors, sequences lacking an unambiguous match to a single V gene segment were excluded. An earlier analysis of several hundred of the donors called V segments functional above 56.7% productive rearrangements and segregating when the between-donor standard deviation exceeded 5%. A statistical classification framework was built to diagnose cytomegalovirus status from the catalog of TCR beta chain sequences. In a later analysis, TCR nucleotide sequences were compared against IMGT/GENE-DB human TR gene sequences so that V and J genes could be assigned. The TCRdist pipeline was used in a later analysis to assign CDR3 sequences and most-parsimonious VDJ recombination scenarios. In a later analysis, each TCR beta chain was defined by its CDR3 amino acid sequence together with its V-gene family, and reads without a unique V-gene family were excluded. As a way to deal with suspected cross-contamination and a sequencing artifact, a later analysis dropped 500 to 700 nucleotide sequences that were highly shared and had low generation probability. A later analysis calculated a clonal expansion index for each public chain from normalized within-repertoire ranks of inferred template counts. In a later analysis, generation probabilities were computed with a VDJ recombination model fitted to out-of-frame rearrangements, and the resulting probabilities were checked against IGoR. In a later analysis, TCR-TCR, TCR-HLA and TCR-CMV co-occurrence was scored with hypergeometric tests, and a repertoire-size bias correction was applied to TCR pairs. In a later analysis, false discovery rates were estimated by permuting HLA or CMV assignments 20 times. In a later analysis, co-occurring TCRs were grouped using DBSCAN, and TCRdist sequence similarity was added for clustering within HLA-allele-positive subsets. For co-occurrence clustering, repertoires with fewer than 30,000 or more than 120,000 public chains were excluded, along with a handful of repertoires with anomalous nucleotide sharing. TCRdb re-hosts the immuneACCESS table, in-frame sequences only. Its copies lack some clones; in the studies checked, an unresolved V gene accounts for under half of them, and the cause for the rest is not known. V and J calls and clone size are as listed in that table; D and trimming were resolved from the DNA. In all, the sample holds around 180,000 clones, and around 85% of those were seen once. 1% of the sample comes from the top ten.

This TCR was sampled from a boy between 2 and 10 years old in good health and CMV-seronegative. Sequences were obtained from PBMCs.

The CDR3 sequence is CASSSTGPGANVLTF. The DNA is as follows: TGCGCCAGCAGCTCGACAGGGCCTGGGGCCAACGTCCTGACTTTC. The sequence links TRBV5-1 to TRBJ2-6; TRBD1 fits 7 bases in the junction. There are 15 amino acids in the CDR3, from cysteine to phenylalanine inclusive. The CDR3 DNA has 45 bases and is translated from base 1. At the junction V is shortened by 3 bases and J by 2 bases; bases outside the gene matches: 2. CDR1 is given as SGHRS and CDR2 as YFSETQ, both from the germline V gene.